The clone carrying this T cell receptor (beta chain) was counted a few times. Its antigen remains unknown. The sample comes from a study of PD-L1 blockade in urothelial cancer. Into every PCR, synthetic TCR analog templates were spiked. Here immunoSEQ multiplex PCR was the method, and the copy in TCRdb shows in-frame clones only, minus some. The data show about 55,000 clones, around 80% seen once. Time point in this sample: pretreatment peripheral blood. The patients' disease, urothelial carcinoma, was locally advanced or metastatic. Sample contribution per patient ranged from 1 to 8, covering pretreatment and on-treatment. Study-level results: Enhanced expansion of tumor-associated blood clones at 3 weeks characterized durable-benefit patients.

CDR3 length: 16 amino acids. Trimming stripped 1 base from V and 1 base from J, with 12 bases between. The germline V gene has CDR1 SGHAT and CDR2 FQNNGV. The sequence was collected from a man in his 70s with urothelial cancer. Source: PBMCs, taken around atezolizumab (anti-PD-L1) treatment. The chain joins TRBV11-2 to TRBJ2-3, with D maybe TRBD2 (6 bases). The CDR3 here is CASSLVGGTRTDTQYF. The CDR3 bases are TGTGCCAGCAGCTTAGTAGGCGGGACGCGCACAGATACGCAGTATTTT.